Reported below is one T cell receptor beta chain. The antigen is not known. The sample originates from a study of identical twins. Whole-study results and caveats: Monozygotic twin pairs showed more out-of-frame TCR alpha sharing than models estimated. Alpha sequences out of frame and shared by twins had excess low generation probability.

cDNA carried unique molecular identifiers, and a universal primer site was added by template switching. MiXCR, run by TCRdb on the 5' RACE reads, gives a single entry per CDR3 protein. Of about 890,000 distinct CDR3 sequences in the sample, around an eighth are singletons; the top ten hold around 1.6%. Germline assignment: CDR1 SGHDT and CDR2 YYEEEE. The V and J ends lost 5 bases and 5 bases respectively, with 16 bases between them. CDR3 length equals 15 residues. The same sample was also studied in work on yellow fever vaccine responses in identical twins. That source reports: Reportedly, the response of twins' T cells to the vaccine seemed partly convergent, partly personalized.

The material sequenced was PBMCs. The TCR originated in a woman between 18 and 29 years old in good health. The genes are TRBV5-6 and TRBJ1-4; D is possibly TRBD1 (6 bases). The CDR3: CASSPGQTRNEKLFF. The CDR3 coding sequence is TGTGCCAGCAGTCCAGGACAGACAAGAAATGAAAAACTGTTTTTT.